This entry is about one T cell receptor (beta chain). What it binds is not known. CDR1 SGHTA and CDR2 FQGTGA come from the germline V gene. CDR3 size: 13 residues. Unmatched junction bases numbered 4, after V lost 3 bases and J lost 8 bases. This sample is drawn from a study of T cell responses to AZD1222 COVID-19 vaccine. Points from the study as a whole: The donors showed a predominance of white British ancestry and of females, with possible underestimation of clonal diversity.

The data were produced by immunoSEQ multiplex PCR, yet TCRdb's version contains in-frame clones alone and is incomplete. The sample holds 130,000 to 150,000 clones; around 94% are singletons and the top ten take more than 10%. Sequencing was performed on peripheral blood, taken after recovery from COVID-19. The receptor comes from an adult who had recovered from COVID-19. This chain joins TRBV7-3 and TRBJ2-1; TRBD1 agrees at 7 bases. CDR3 coding DNA: TGTGCCAGCAGCTTCCGGGACAGCCATGAGCAGTTCTTC. Its translation: CASSFRDSHEQFF.